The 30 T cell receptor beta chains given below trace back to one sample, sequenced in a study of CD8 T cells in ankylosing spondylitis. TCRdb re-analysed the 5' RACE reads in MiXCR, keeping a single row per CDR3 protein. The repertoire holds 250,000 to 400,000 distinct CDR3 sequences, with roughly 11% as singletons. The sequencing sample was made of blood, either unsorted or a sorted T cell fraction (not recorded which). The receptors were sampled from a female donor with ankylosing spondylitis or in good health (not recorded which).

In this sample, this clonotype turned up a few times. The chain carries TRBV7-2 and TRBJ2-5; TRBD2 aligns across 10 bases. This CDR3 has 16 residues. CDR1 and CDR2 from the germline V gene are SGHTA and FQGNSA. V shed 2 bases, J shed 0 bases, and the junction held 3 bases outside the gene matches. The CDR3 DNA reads TGTGCCAGCAGCTTATGGACTAGCGGTTACCAAGAGACCCAGTACTTC. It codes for CASSLWTSGYQETQYF.

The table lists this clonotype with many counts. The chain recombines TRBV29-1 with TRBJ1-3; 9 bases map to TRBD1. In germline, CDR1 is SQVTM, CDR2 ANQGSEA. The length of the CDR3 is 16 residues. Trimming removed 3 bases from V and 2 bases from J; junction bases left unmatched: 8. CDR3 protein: CSVDGDDRGAGNTIYF. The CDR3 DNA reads TGCAGCGTTGATGGGGATGACAGGGGGGCTGGAAACACCATATATTTT.

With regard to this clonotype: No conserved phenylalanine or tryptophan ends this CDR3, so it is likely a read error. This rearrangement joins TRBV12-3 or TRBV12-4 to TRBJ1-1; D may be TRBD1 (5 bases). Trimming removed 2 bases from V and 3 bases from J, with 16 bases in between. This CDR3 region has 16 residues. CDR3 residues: CASSLLGEGSDTEAFS. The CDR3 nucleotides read TGTGCCAGCAGTTTATTGGGGGAAGGGAGCGACACTGAAGCTTTCTCT.

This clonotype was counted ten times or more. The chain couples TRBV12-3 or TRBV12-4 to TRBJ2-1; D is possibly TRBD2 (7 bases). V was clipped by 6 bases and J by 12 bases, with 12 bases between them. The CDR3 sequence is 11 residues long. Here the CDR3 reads CASRGGTPQFF. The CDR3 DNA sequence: TGTGCCAGCAGGGGGGGGACACCGCAGTTCTTC.

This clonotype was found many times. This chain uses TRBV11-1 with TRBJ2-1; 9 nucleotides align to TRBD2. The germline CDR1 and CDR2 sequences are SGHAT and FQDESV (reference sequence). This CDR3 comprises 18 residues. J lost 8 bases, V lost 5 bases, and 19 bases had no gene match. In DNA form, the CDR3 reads TGTGCCAGCAGCCAACCGCGAAGACTAGCGGCGAATTCCGATGAGCAGTTCTTC. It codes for CASSQPRRLAANSDEQFF.

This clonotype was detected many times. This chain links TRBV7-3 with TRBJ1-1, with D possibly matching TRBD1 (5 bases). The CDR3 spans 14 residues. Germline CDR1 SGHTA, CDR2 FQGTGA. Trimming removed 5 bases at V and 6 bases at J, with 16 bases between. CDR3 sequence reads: CASSHPGKRAEAFF. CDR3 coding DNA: TGTGCCAGCAGCCACCCAGGGAAGCGGGCTGAAGCTTTCTTT.

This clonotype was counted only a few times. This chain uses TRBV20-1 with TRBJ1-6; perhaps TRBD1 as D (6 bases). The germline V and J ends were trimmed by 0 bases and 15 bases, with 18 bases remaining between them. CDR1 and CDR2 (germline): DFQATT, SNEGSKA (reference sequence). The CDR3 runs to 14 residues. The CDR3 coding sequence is TGCAGTGCTAGAGATCCCTGGCAGGGGAGTATCCTCCACTTT. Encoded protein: CSARDPWQGSILHF.

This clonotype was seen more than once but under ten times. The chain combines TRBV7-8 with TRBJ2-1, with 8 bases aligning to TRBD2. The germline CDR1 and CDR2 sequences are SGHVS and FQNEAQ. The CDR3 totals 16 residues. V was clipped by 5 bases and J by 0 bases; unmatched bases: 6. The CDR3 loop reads CASSRGAGGSYNEQFF. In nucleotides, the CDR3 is TGTGCCAGCAGCCGAGGGGCGGGAGGCTCCTACAATGAGCAGTTCTTC.

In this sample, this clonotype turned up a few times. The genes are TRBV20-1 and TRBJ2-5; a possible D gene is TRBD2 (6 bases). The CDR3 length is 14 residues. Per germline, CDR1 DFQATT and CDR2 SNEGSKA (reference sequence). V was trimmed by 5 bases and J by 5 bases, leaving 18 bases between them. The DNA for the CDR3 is TGCAGTGCTCCCACTGGATCACGGGGGGAGACCCAGTACTTC. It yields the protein CSAPTGSRGETQYF.

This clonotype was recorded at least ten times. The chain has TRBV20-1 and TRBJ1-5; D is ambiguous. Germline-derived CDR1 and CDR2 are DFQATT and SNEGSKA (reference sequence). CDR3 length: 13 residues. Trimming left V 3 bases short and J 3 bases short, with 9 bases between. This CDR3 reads CSARDGINQPQHF. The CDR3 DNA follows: TGCAGTGCTAGGGACGGAATCAATCAGCCCCAGCATTTT.

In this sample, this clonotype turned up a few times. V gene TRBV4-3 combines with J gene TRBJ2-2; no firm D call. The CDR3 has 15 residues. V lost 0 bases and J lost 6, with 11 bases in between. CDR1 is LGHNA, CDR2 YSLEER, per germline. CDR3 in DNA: TGCGCCAGCAGCCAAGAGAGGAATTTGGCCGGGGAGCTGTTTTTT. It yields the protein CASSQERNLAGELFF.

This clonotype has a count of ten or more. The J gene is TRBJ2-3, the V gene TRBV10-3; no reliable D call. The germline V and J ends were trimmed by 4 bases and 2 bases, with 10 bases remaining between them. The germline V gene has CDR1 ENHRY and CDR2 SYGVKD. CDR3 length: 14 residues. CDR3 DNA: TGTGCCATCAGTGGCCTGGGGAACACAGATACGCAGTATTTT. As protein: CAISGLGNTDTQYF.

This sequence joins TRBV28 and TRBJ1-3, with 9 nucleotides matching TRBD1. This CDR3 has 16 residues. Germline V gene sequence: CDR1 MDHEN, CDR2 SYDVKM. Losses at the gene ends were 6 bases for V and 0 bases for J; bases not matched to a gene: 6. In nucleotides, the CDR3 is TGTGCCAGCAGGCAACCGGGACAGGGCTCTGGAAACACCATATATTTT. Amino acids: CASRQPGQGSGNTIYF.

CDR3 DNA sequence: TGTGCCAGCAGCTTCGCTAGATCAGCCACCGGGGAGCTGTTTTTT. Residues: CASSFARSATGELFF. The V and J genes are TRBV5-6 and TRBJ2-2, with unresolved D. Germline V CDR1 and CDR2: SGHDT, YYEEEE. The CDR3 extends over 15 amino acids. V was shortened by 2 bases and J by 4 bases, with 12 bases between the two germline ends.

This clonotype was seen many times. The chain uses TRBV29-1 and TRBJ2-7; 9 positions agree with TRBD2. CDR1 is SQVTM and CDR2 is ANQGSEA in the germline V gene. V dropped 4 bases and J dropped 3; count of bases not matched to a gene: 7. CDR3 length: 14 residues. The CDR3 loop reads CSVGPSGTYYEQYF. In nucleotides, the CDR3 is TGCAGCGTTGGGCCTAGCGGGACCTACTACGAGCAGTACTTC.

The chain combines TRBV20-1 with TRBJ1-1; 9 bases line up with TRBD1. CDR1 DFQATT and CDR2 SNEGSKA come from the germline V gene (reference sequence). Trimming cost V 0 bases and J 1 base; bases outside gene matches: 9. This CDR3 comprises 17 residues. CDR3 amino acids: CSARDRGQGGRNTEAFF. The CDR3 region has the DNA TGCAGTGCTAGAGATCGGGGACAGGGCGGAAGGAACACTGAAGCTTTCTTT.

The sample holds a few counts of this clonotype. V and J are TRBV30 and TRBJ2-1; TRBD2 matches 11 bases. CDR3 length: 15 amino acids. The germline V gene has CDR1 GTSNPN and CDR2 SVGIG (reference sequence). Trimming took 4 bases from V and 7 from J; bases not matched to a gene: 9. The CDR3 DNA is TGTGCCTGGAATAAGATAGCGGGAGGGGAGAATGAGCAGTTCTTC. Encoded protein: CAWNKIAGGENEQFF.

As DNA, the CDR3 is TGTGCCAGCAGTTCCAGCGGGGAGGTTCCAGGGGCCAAAAACATTCAGTACTTC. It encodes CASSSSGEVPGAKNIQYF. The chain joins TRBV6-5 to TRBJ2-4, with 7 bases matching TRBD2. The length of the CDR3 is 18 residues. Germline V gene data show CDR1 as MNHEY and CDR2 as SVGAGI. V gave up 4 bases and J gave up 1 base; unmatched junction bases: 13.

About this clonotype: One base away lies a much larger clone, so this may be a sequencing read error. The CDR3 coding sequence is TGCGCCTGCAGCTTGGGGGCAGGGGGTGTCGATGAGCAGTTCTTC. Protein: CACSLGAGGVDEQFF. The chain employs TRBV5-1 and TRBJ2-1; 7 nucleotides line up with TRBD1. From germline, CDR1 is SGHRS and CDR2 YFSETQ. The CDR3 runs to 15 residues.

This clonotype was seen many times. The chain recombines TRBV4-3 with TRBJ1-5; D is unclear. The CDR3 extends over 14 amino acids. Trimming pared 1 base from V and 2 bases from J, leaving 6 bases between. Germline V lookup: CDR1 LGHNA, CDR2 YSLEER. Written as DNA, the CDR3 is TGCGCCAGCAGCCAAGGGGCGGGCAATCAGCCCCAGCATTTT. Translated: CASSQGAGNQPQHF.

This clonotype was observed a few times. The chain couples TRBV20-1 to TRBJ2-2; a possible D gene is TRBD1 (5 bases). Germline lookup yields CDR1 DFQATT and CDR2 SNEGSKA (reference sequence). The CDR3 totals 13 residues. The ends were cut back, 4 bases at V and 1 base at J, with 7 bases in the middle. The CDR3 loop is CSAKDMNTGELFF. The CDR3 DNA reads TGCAGTGCTAAGGACATGAACACCGGGGAGCTGTTTTTT.

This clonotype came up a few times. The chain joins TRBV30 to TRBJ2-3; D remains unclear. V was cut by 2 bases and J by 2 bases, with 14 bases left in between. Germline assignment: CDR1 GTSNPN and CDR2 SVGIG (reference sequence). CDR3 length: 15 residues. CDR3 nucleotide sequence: TGTGCCTGGAGTAAAATAGGAGATCACACAGATACGCAGTATTTT. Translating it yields CAWSKIGDHTDTQYF.

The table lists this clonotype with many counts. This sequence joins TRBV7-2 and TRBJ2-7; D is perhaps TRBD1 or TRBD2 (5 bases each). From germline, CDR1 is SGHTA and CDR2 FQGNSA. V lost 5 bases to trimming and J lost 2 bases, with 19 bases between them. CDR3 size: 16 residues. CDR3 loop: CASSTVEGLKAYEQYF. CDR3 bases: TGTGCCAGCAGCACCGTTGAGGGGCTGAAAGCCTACGAGCAGTACTTC.

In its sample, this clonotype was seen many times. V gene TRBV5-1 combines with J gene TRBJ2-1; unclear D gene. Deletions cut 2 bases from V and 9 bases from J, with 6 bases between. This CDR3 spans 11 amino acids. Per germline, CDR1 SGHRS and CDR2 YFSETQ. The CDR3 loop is CASSFQVEQFF. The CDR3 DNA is TGCGCCAGCAGCTTTCAGGTTGAGCAGTTCTTC.

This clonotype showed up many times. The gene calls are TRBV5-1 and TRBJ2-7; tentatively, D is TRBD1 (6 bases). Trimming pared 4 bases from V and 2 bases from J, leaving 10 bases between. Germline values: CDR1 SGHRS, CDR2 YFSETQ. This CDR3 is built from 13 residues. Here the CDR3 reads CASSPGETYEQYF. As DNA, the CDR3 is TGCGCCAGCAGCCCAGGGGAGACCTACGAGCAGTACTTC.

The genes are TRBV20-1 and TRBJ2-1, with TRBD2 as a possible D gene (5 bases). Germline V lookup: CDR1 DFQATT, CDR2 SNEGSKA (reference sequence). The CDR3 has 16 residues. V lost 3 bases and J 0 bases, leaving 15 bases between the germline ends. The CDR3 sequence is CSASWLAASSYNEQFF. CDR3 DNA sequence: TGCAGTGCTAGTTGGCTAGCAGCTAGCTCCTACAATGAGCAGTTCTTC.

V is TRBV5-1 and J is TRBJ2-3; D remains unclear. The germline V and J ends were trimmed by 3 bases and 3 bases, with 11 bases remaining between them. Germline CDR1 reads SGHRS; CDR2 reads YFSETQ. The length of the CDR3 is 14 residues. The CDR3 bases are TGCGCCAGCAGCTCGAGATCCGGGACAGATACGCAGTATTTT. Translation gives CASSSRSGTDTQYF.

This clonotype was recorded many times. The CDR3 is CASSLEYRSSNEQFF. CDR3 sequence (DNA): TGTGCCAGCAGCTTAGAATACAGGTCAAGCAATGAGCAGTTCTTC. The chain joins TRBV7-2 to TRBJ2-1; TRBD1 is a possible D gene (5 bases). Germline CDR1 reads SGHTA; CDR2 reads FQGNSA. The CDR3 runs 15 residues. Between the trimmed V and J ends, which lost 1 base and 6 bases, there was a span of 13 bases.

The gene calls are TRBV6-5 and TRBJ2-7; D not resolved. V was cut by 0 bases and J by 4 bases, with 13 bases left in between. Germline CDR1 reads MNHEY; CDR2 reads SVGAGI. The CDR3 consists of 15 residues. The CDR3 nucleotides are TGTGCCAGCAGTTACTCAGGCTCTCCTGGGTACGAGCAGTACTTC. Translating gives CASSYSGSPGYEQYF.

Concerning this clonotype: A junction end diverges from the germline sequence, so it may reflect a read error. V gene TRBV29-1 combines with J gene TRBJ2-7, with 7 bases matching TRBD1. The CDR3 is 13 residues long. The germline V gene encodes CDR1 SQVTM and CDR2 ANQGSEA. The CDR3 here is CSVAGTDTYEQSF. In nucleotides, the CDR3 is TGCAGCGTAGCCGGGACAGATACCTACGAGCAGTCCTTC.